Shown below are 10 T cell receptor beta chains from a single sample sequenced in a study of blood T cells in healthy people across ages. Sample-barcoded 5' priming and a J-beta primer mix drove a second PCR of about 6 to 11 cycles. TCRdb fed the 5' RACE reads into MiXCR, producing one record per CDR3 protein. The sample carries about 1.6 million distinct CDR3 sequences, approximately 32% recorded once. The sequenced sample was blood. These receptors all come from a woman between 25 and 40 years old in good health.

This clonotype occurred a few times. This chain connects TRBV20-1 to TRBJ2-1, with D perhaps TRBD1 or TRBD2 (5 bases each). The CDR3 length is 20 residues. Trimming took off 1 base at V and 2 bases at J, with 27 bases between the two ends. Germline V gene data show CDR1 as DFQATT and CDR2 as SNEGSKA (reference sequence). The CDR3 here is CSARGPRDLAPQRTYNEQFF. CDR3 coding DNA: TGCAGTGCTAGAGGTCCCCGGGACCTAGCTCCCCAGCGCACCTACAATGAGCAGTTCTTC.

This clonotype has ten or more counts. The gene calls are TRBV5-5 and TRBJ2-5; no clear D. Trimming took off 2 bases at V and 1 base at J, with 9 bases between the two ends. The germline gives CDR1 SGHKS, CDR2 YYEKEE (reference sequence). This CDR3 comprises 14 residues. DNA for the CDR3: TGTGCCAGCAGCTTTCACCCTATCCAAGAGACCCAGTACTTC. Its translation: CASSFHPIQETQYF.

This chain uses TRBV5-1 with TRBJ2-1; perhaps TRBD2 as D (6 bases). Trimming took off 2 bases at V and 7 bases at J, with 13 bases between the two ends. The CDR3 extends over 14 amino acids. Germline V lookup: CDR1 SGHRS, CDR2 YFSETQ. The CDR3 reads CASSFPGVGNEQFF. The CDR3, as DNA: TGCGCCAGCAGCTTCCCGGGGGTGGGAAATGAGCAGTTCTTC.

This clonotype was counted a few times. The chain recombines TRBV4-1 with TRBJ2-7; D is perhaps TRBD2 (7 bases). The V gene lost 8 bases and the J gene lost 7 bases, with 15 bases spanning the gap. This CDR3 is 12 amino acids long. CDR1 is MGHRA, CDR2 YSYEKL, per germline. Written as DNA, the CDR3 is TGCGCCAGCGAGGCTAGGGGGGGGGAGCAGTACTTC. Amino acid sequence: CASEARGGEQYF.

The chain links TRBV5-1 to TRBJ1-3; 10 positions agree with TRBD1. Trimming cost V 3 bases and J 4 bases; bases outside gene matches: 7. CDR3 size: 16 residues. Germline CDR1 reads SGHRS; CDR2 reads YFSETQ. CDR3 nucleotides: TGCGCCAGCAGCTACAGGACAGGGGGAGAGGGAAACACCATATATTTT. It codes for CASSYRTGGEGNTIYF.

The sample holds a few counts of this clonotype. The chain is built from TRBV20-1 and TRBJ2-5; possibly TRBD2 for D (6 bases). The DNA end is a closer match to TRBJ2-7, so the J assignment may be wrong. This CDR3 has 14 residues. CDR1 is DFQATT, CDR2 SNEGSKA, per germline (reference sequence). CDR3: CSARGMDGRYEQYF. CDR3 sequence (DNA): TGCAGTGCTAGGGGGATGGACGGGAGATACGAGCAGTACTTC.

This clonotype was detected many times. The chain joins TRBV20-1 to TRBJ2-7, with D perhaps matching TRBD2 (6 bases). Deletions cut 1 base from V and 2 bases from J, with 18 bases between. The germline V gene encodes CDR1 DFQATT and CDR2 SNEGSKA (reference sequence). CDR3 length: 16 amino acids. The CDR3 reads CSARGGGTGRTYEQYF. The CDR3 coding sequence is TGCAGTGCTAGAGGTGGGGGGACTGGAAGAACCTACGAGCAGTACTTC.

V gene TRBV4-1 combines with J gene TRBJ1-5, with D perhaps matching TRBD1 (5 bases). CDR1 is MGHRA, CDR2 YSYEKL, per germline. With 4 bases removed from V and 7 bases from J, the gap between germline ends came to 23 bases. This CDR3 has 17 residues. The CDR3: CASSPTGPPGAGQPQHF. The CDR3 DNA reads as TGCGCCAGCAGCCCCACAGGCCCTCCCGGGGCGGGGCAGCCCCAGCATTTT.

This chain uses TRBV5-1 with TRBJ2-3; D is possibly TRBD1 (5 bases). The germline V and J ends were trimmed by 4 bases and 0 bases, with 9 bases remaining between them. Germline assignment: CDR1 SGHRS and CDR2 YFSETQ. The CDR3 extends over 14 amino acids. For the CDR3, the DNA is TGCGCCAGCAGCGCACAGGCGAGCACAGATACGCAGTATTTT. This sequence encodes CASSAQASTDTQYF.

This chain connects TRBV2 to TRBJ2-7, with D perhaps matching TRBD2 (6 bases). The V gene's germline CDR1 is SNHLY and CDR2 FYNNEI. The CDR3 is made up of 16 amino acids. The ends were cut back, 5 bases at V and 0 bases at J, with 17 bases in the middle. The DNA for the CDR3 is TGTGCCAGCAGTCGTCGGCCGGGACTGAACTCCTACGAGCAGTACTTC. It is translated as CASSRRPGLNSYEQYF.